The 8 T cell receptor beta chains below all came from one sample that was sequenced in a study of cytomegalovirus exposure and HLA in healthy donors. 13 Jbeta primers and 60 Vbeta primers were used for the PCR. The protocol was immunoSEQ multiplex PCR, while the TCRdb copy is restricted to in-frame clones and leaves out a portion. The repertoire has about 99,000 clones, roughly 83% of them found once; the top ten carry more than 2.5%. The sequenced material came from PBMCs. These receptors all stem from a male donor in good health and CMV-seropositive.

This sequence joins TRBV4-2 and TRBJ2-7; tentative D call: TRBD2 (7 bases). Trimming pared 0 bases from V and 7 bases from J, leaving 19 bases between. The germline V gene encodes CDR1 LGHNA and CDR2 YNFKEQ. The CDR3 covers 16 residues. The CDR3 region is CASSQDLAGAPYEQYF. The CDR3 coding sequence is TGTGCCAGCAGCCAAGATTTGGCGGGGGCCCCTTATGAGCAGTACTTC.

The chain joins TRBV2 to TRBJ2-2; possible D gene TRBD2, 5 bases. V shed 0 bases and J shed 6 bases, with 5 bases lying between them. The CDR3 runs 13 residues. Germline V gene data show CDR1 as SNHLY and CDR2 as FYNNEI. CDR3 protein: CASSEARAGELFF. The CDR3 DNA reads as TGTGCCAGCAGTGAAGCGCGGGCCGGGGAGCTGTTTTTT.

The V gene is TRBV5-1, the J gene TRBJ1-1, with unresolved D. The germline gives CDR1 SGHRS, CDR2 YFSETQ. Trimming took off 4 bases at V and 2 bases at J, with 12 bases between the two ends. The CDR3 extends over 14 amino acids. Written as DNA, the CDR3 is TGCGCCAGCAGCCTTGTGGAGGCTAACACTGAAGCTTTCTTT. Translating it yields CASSLVEANTEAFF.

This clone is a singleton in its sample. The J gene is TRBJ1-3, the V gene TRBV5-5; 7 positions agree with TRBD1. V gave up 4 bases and J gave up 3 bases; unmatched junction bases: 4. Per germline, CDR1 SGHKS and CDR2 YYEKEE (reference sequence). The CDR3 runs 14 residues. The CDR3 is CASSLTGYGNTIYF. CDR3 coding DNA: TGTGCCAGCAGCCTGACAGGGTATGGAAACACCATATATTTT.

The chain links TRBV30 to TRBJ2-7; 7 bases are shared with TRBD1. Germline V gives CDR1 GTSNPN, CDR2 SVGIG (reference sequence). The CDR3 extends over 13 amino acids. V shed 2 bases, J shed 6 bases, and the junction held 7 bases outside the gene matches. The CDR3, as DNA: TGTGCCTGGAGTTCCGGGACAGAGGTCGAGCAGTACTTC. Translation gives CAWSSGTEVEQYF. The full variable domain, its missing parts supplied by reference TRBV30 and TRBJ2-7, is SQTIHQWPATLVQPVGSPLSLECTVEGTSNPNLYWYRQAAGRGLQLLFYSVGIGQISSEVPQNLSASRPQDRQFILSSKKLLLSDSGFYLCAWSSGTEVEQYFGPGTRLTVT.

The rearrangement uses TRBV30 and TRBJ1-2; unclear D gene. This CDR3 spans 10 amino acids. V lost 5 bases, J lost 7 bases, and 8 bases lay in between. Per germline, CDR1 GTSNPN and CDR2 SVGIG (reference sequence). The CDR3 loop is CAWAHVGYTF. Here the CDR3 DNA reads TGTGCCTGGGCACACGTTGGCTACACCTTC.

The V call is TRBV5-6, the J call TRBJ1-2; 11 bases agree with TRBD1. Germline values: CDR1 SGHDT, CDR2 YYEEEE. V was clipped by 4 bases and J by 6 bases; unmatched bases: 11. This CDR3 comprises 16 residues. CDR3 sequence: CASSLKPGQGADGYTF. The CDR3 DNA is TGTGCCAGCAGCCTCAAACCAGGACAGGGGGCTGATGGCTACACCTTC.

The genes are TRBV30 and TRBJ2-3, with TRBD1 identical over 8 bases. The CDR3 extends over 13 amino acids. The V segment lost 7 bases and the J segment 2 bases; nucleotides outside the gene matches: 5. Germline values: CDR1 GTSNPN, CDR2 SVGIG (reference sequence). The CDR3 DNA follows: TGTGCCTCGGACAGGGCCTACACAGATACGCAGTATTTT. It codes for CASDRAYTDTQYF. Looking up the rest from reference TRBV30 and TRBJ2-3 gives the full variable domain: SQTIHQWPATLVQPVGSPLSLECTVEGTSNPNLYWYRQAAGRGLQLLFYSVGIGQISSEVPQNLSASRPQDRQFILSSKKLLLSDSGFYLCASDRAYTDTQYFGPGTRLTVL.